The present T cell receptor beta chain was sequenced within a study of T cells of healthy individuals. TCRdb re-called the 5' RACE reads through MiXCR, storing one row per CDR3 protein. In the table there are approximately 89,000 distinct CDR3 sequences, approximately 5.4% of which are singletons. The CDR3 consists of 13 residues. CDR1 is SGHTA and CDR2 is FQGNSA in the germline V gene. Trimming shortened V by 6 bases and J by 0 bases, and 8 bases separated the two germline ends. This chain uses TRBV7-2 with TRBJ1-1; no reliable D call. The TCR originated in a female donor in good health. The CDR3 sequence: CASREDMNTEAFF. The CDR3 nucleotides read TGTGCCAGCAGAGAAGACATGAACACTGAAGCTTTCTTT.